The T cell receptor (beta chain) under discussion was sequenced for a study of monozygotic twins with inflammatory bowel disease (dated by TCRdb to between 2018 and 2020). Notes on the research overall: A total of some 30 monozygotic twin pairs were included in the full study, comprising nine German pairs (four IBD-concordant, five IBD-discordant) and 19 IBD-discordant Danish pairs. Each individual had, on average, about 151 000 unique TCRalpha sequences and 181 000 unique TCRbeta sequences available for analysis. The search for disease-associated traits relied mainly on comparing IBD patients with their genetically identical healthy co-twins within discordant pairs.

Its CDR3 holds 13 amino acids, cysteine through phenylalanine. DNA for this receptor is not on file. The germline V gene supplies CDR1 SGHTA and CDR2 FQGTGA. About this clonotype: Its cognate antigen has yet to be identified.

The paper's findings and limits, for the study overall: The results gave no support for a single strong signal or clonotype linked to IBD. Repertoire similarity did not differ between concordant and discordant twins, possibly due to limited statistical power. IBD patients had lower TCRbeta repertoire diversity, measured by the inverse Simpson index, than their healthy co-twins. Differing immunosuppressive treatments among patients may have added background noise and inter-individual variability to the repertoires. The analysis was unable to tell apart different T cell subtypes. Fewer clonotypes were shared with other individuals by IBD patients than by healthy twins, most markedly in patients showing signs of disease activity.

The library relied on 5' RACE. Preparation of each TCR library used 3,000 to 4,000 ng of total RNA. cDNA was synthesized with SMARTScribe reverse transcriptase in eight separate reactions per sample. During cDNA synthesis, template switching introduced unique molecular identifiers that contained a 6-nucleotide sample barcode. Two nested PCRs of approximately 16 and 10 cycles amplified the TCRalpha and TCRbeta cDNA, and bead purification followed each PCR. Before amplification, the cDNA was treated with uracil DNA-glycosylase and purified using the QIAquick PCR purification kit. The second PCR added Illumina TruSeq-compatible adapters along with sample-specific barcodes. Library quality and concentration were assessed using TapeStation and Qubit, and 4.5 to 5.5 ng of each library was pooled. Pooled libraries were sequenced on an Illumina HiSeq2500 single-index Rapid Run with 2 x 100 bp reads and custom sequencing primers. Per the original workflow: UMI-based consensus assembly with MiGEC version 1.2.6 was used to correct PCR and sequencing errors. MiXCR version 2.1.1 was used to carry out V(D)J alignment, clonotype assembly and CDR3 extraction. Gene usage, clonotype sharing and MAIT/NKT TCR abundance were normalised by analysing the top 1000, 10 000 and 20 000 clonotypes per sample. After downsampling to 27 000 UMIs, diversity was calculated as the inverse Simpson index using the vegan R package. Paired Mann-Whitney U tests on discordant twin pairs were used, with Benjamini-Hochberg multiple-testing correction. TCRdb reprocessed the reads, so every CDR3 protein sequence counts as one entry and DNA is not shown. Clone size and V and J calls follow TCRdb, not the original study. The table held for this sample gives over 350,000 distinct CDR3 sequences. 2.6% of the sample goes to the ten largest clones.

A roughly 2.7 ml peripheral blood sample was drawn into PAXgene tubes per donor and stored at -80°C. Total RNA was isolated from whole blood with the PAXgene blood miRNA kit on an automated QIAcube, without T cell sorting. Deep TCRalpha and TCRbeta repertoire profiling with unique molecular barcoding was performed on peripheral blood of monozygotic twin pairs concordant or discordant for inflammatory bowel disease. For every twin pair, smoking habits were documented, and each individual was categorised as a current, former or never smoker. The V gene is TRBV7-3 and the J gene is TRBJ2-7. The TCR comes from a human donor with ulcerative colitis or Crohn's disease, or a healthy co-twin of an affected twin (not recorded which). Material for sequencing was blood. The CDR3 region has the sequence CASSQDILYEQYF. The variable domain in full, with residues beyond the CDR3 obtained from the reference TRBV7-3 and TRBJ2-7 genes, is GAGVSQTPSNKVTEKGKYVELRCDPISGHTALYWYRQSLGQGPEFLIYFQGTGAADDSGLPNDRFFAVRPEGSVSTLKIQRTERGDSAVYLCASSQDILYEQYFGPGTRLTVT.